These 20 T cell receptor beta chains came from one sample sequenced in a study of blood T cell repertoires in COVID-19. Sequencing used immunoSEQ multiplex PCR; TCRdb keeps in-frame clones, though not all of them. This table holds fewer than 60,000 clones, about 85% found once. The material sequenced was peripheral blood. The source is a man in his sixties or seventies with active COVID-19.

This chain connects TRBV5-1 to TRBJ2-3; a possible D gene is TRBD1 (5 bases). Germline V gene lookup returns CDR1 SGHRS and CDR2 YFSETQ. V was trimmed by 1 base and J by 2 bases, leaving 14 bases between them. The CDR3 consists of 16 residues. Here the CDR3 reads CASSLSPQGSTDTQYF. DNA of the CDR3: TGCGCCAGCAGCTTGTCTCCCCAGGGATCCACAGATACGCAGTATTTT.

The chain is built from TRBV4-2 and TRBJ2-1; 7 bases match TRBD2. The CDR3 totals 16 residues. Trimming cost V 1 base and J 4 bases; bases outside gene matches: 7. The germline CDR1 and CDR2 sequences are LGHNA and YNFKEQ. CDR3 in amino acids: CASSQGIAGVYNEQFF. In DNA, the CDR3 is TGTGCCAGCAGCCAAGGAATCGCGGGGGTGTACAATGAGCAGTTCTTC.

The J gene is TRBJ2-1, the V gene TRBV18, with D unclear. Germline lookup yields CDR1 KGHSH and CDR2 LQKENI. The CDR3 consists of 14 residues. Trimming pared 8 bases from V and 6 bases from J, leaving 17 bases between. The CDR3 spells CASTTRQESNEQFF. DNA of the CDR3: TGTGCCAGCACCACAAGGCAGGAAAGCAATGAGCAGTTCTTC.

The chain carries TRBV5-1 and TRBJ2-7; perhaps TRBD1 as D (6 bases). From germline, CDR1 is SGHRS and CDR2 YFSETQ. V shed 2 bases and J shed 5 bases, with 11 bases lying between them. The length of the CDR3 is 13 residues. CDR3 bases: TGCGCCAGCAGCTTCGGGGCAGGGGACGAGCAGTACTTC. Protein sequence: CASSFGAGDEQYF.

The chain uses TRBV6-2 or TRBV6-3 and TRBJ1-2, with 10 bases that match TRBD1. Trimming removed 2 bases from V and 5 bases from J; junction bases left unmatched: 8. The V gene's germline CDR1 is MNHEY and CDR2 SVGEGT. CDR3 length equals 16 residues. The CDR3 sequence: CASSYAGGQGIYGYTF. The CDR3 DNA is TGTGCCAGCAGTTACGCCGGGGGACAGGGGATTTATGGCTACACCTTC.

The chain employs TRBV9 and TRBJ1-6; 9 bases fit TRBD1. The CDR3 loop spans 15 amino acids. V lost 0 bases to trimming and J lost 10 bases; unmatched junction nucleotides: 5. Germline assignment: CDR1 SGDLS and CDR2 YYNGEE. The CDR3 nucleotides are TGTGCCAGCAGCGTAGAGGGACAGGGAGGATCACCCCTCCACTTT. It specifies CASSVEGQGGSPLHF.

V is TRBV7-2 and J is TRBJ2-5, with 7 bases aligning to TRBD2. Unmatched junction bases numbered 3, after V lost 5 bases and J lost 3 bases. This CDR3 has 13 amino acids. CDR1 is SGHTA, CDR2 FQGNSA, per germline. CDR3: CASSRGGEETQYF. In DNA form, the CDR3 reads TGTGCCAGCAGCCGGGGAGGGGAAGAGACCCAGTACTTC.

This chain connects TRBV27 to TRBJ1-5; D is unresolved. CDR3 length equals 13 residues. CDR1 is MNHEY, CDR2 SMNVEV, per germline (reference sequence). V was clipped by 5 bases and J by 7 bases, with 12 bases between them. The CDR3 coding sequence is TGTGCCAGCAGTGCAGTGACACGGCAGCCCCAGCATTTT. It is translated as CASSAVTRQPQHF.

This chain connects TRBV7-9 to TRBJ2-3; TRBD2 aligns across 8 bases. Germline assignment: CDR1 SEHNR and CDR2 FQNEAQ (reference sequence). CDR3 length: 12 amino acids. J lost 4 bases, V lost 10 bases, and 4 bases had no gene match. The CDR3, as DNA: TGTGCCACCCCGGGGGGGCCAGATACGCAGTATTTT. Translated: CATPGGPDTQYF.

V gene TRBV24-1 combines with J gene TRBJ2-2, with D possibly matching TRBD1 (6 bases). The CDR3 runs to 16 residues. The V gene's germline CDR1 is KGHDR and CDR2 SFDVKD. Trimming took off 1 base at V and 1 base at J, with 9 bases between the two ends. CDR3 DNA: TGTGCCACCAGTGATTTTGGGGGCAAGAACACCGGGGAGCTGTTTTTT. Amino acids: CATSDFGGKNTGELFF.

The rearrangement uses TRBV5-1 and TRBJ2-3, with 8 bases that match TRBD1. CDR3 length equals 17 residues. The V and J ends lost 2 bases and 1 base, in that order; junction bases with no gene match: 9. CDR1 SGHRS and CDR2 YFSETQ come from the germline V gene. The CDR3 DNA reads TGCGCCAGCAGCTTAACAGGGGGTCGGCCTGGCACAGATACGCAGTATTTT. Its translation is CASSLTGGRPGTDTQYF. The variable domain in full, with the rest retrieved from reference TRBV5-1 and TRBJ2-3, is KAGVTQTPRYLIKTRGQQVTLSCSPISGHRSVSWYQQTPGQGLQFLFEYFSETQRNKGNFPGRFSGRQFSNSRSEMNVSTLELGDSALYLCASSLTGGRPGTDTQYFGPGTRLTVL.

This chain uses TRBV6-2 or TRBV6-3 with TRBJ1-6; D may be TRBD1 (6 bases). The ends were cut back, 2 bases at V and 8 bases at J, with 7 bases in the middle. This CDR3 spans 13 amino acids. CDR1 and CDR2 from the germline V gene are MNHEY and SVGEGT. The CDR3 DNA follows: TGTGCCAGCAGTTACCCAGGGGATTCACCCCTCCACTTT. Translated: CASSYPGDSPLHF.

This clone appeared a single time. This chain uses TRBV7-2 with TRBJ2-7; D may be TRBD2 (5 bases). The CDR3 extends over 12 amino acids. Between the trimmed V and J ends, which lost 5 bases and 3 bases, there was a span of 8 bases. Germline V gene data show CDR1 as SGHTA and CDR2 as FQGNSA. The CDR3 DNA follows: TGTGCCAGCAGCCCGGGGTACTACGAGCAGTACTTC. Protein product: CASSPGYYEQYF.

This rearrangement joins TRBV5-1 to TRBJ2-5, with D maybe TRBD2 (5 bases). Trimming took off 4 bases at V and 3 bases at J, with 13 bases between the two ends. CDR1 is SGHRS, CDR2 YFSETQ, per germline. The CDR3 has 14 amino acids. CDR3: CASSLRVDEETQYF. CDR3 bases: TGCGCCAGCAGCCTGCGGGTAGACGAAGAGACCCAGTACTTC.

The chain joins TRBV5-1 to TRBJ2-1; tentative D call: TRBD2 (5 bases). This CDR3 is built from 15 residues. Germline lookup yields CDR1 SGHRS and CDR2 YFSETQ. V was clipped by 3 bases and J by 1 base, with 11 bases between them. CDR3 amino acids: CASSSSGDSYNEQFF. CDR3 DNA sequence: TGCGCCAGCAGCTCAAGCGGAGATTCCTACAATGAGCAGTTCTTC.

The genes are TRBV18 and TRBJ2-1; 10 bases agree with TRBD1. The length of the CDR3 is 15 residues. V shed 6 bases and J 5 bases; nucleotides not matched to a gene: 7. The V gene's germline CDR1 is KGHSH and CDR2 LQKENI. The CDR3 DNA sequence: TGTGCCAGCTCTCGTAGAGGGACAGGGGACAATGAGCAGTTCTTC. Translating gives CASSRRGTGDNEQFF.

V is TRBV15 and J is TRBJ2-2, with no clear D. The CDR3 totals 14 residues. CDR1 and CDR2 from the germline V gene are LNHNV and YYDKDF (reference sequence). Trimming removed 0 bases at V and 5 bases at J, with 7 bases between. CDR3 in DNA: TGTGCCACCAGCAGAGAAACTCATACCGGGGAGCTGTTTTTT. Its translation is CATSRETHTGELFF.

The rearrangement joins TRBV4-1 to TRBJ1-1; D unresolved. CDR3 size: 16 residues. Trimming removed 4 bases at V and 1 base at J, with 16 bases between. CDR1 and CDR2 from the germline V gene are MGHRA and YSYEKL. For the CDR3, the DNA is TGCGCCAGCAGCCGGGCAGGTATTATTCGGAACACTGAAGCTTTCTTT. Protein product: CASSRAGIIRNTEAFF.

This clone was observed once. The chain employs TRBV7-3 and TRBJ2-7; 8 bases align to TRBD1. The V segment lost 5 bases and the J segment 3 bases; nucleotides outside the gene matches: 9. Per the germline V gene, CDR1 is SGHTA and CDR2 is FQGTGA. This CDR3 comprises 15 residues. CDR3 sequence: CASSPGGQGIYEQYF. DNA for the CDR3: TGTGCCAGCAGCCCCGGCGGACAGGGTATCTACGAGCAGTACTTC.

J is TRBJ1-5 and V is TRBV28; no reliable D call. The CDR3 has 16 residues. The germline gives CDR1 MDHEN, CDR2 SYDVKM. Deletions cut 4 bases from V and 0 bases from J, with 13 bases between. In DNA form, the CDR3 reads TGTGCCAGCAGTTCTAACGGGGATTATAGCAATCAGCCCCAGCATTTT. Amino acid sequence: CASSSNGDYSNQPQHF.